This T cell receptor beta chain originates from a study of blood T cell repertoires in COVID-19. Germline CDR1 is MDHEN and CDR2 is SYDVKM. V was cut by 6 bases and J by 6 bases, with 11 bases left in between. The CDR3 loop spans 12 amino acids. This clone showed up just a few times. Original analysis: Nucleated cell counts were estimated from reference gene primer amplification. Clones were sequenced by immunoSEQ multiplex PCR, and TCRdb holds only the in-frame ones, with some missing. V and J calls and clone size come straight from that table; D and trimming were deduced from the DNA. The sample consists of about 150,000 clones, under 90% of them appearing once.

V and J are TRBV28 and TRBJ1-2; D is unresolved. The clonotype originates from a human donor in a cohort sampled during active COVID-19. Specimen: peripheral blood. The CDR3 spells CASSPGPHGYTF. CDR3 sequence (DNA): TGTGCCAGCAGCCCAGGCCCTCATGGCTACACCTTC.